This entry features one T cell receptor (beta chain) sequence. The antigen remains undetermined. The data belong to a study of cytomegalovirus exposure and HLA in healthy donors. Study-wide points: Most subjects had HLA-A and HLA-B alleles reportedly predicted accurately by TCR beta sequences. The study labeled 164 TCR beta chains cytomegalovirus-associated. When analyzed later, a missense DCLRE1C variant was found to be linked to TCR beta V- and J-gene trimming.

The study ran its PCR with 60 Vbeta and 13 Jbeta primers. TCRdb's table, derived via immunoSEQ multiplex PCR, lists solely in-frame clones and lacks some. The sample lists roughly 290,000 clones; roughly 80% were seen once. This sequence was found in a girl aged 2-9 years in good health and CMV-seronegative. The sample comprised PBMCs.

The CDR3: CASSYSGTSSYNEQFF. The CDR3, as DNA: TGTGCCAGCAGTTATAGCGGGACTAGCTCCTACAATGAGCAGTTCTTC. The chain combines TRBV6-5 with TRBJ2-1, with 8 positions matching TRBD2. Trimming at V came to 3 bases and at J to 0 bases, leaving 4 bases not matched to a gene. The CDR3 is 16 residues long. Looked up from germline, CDR1 is MNHEY and CDR2 is SVGAGI.